This paragraph covers one T cell receptor (beta chain) sequence. The repertoire was sequenced with immunoSEQ multiplex PCR; TCRdb's copy has only in-frame clones and lacks some. The sample yields around 13,000 clones, around 66% seen once. This specimen comes from a study of chemoradiotherapy in HPV16-positive cancers. Looking at the study overall: A couple of HPV16-positive patients' cells yielded candidate HPV-specific clones and common motifs.

The CDR3 has 14 residues. Trimming shortened V by 0 bases and J by 3 bases, and 5 bases separated the two germline ends. Germline lookup yields CDR1 SGHNT and CDR2 YENEEA. This specimen was acquired from a patient who underwent chemoradiotherapy. This chain links TRBV11-3 with TRBJ2-2; D remains unclear. This receptor was taken from a human donor with HPV-associated anogenital cancer. CDR3 bases: TGTGCCAGCAGCTTAGAAGGACACACCGGGGAGCTGTTTTTT. Its translation: CASSLEGHTGELFF. Drawing the rest from reference TRBV11-3 and TRBJ2-2, the complete variable domain is EAGVVQSPRYKIIEKKQPVAFWCNPISGHNTLYWYLQNLGQGPELLIRYENEEAVDDSQLPKDRFSAERLKGVDSTLKIQPAELGDSAVYLCASSLEGHTGELFFGEGSRLTVL.